The 18 T cell receptor beta chains reported below all come from one sample, sequenced in a study of blood T cells in healthy people across ages. PCR was performed a second time for 7 to 11 cycles using a sample-barcoded 5' primer and a J-beta primer mix. TCRdb re-called the 5' RACE reads through MiXCR, storing one row per CDR3 protein. The data show roughly 1,700,000 distinct CDR3 sequences, about 30% seen once. The material sequenced was blood. Source of these receptors: a young woman in good health.

This clonotype appeared a few times. The chain joins TRBV12-3 or TRBV12-4 to TRBJ2-7; 8 bases agree with TRBD2. J gave up 4 bases and V 4 bases, and 9 bases lay outside the gene matches. CDR3 length: 15 residues. The CDR3 reads CASSSIREGRYEQYF. The CDR3 DNA reads TGTGCCAGCAGTTCGATCCGGGAGGGCCGATACGAGCAGTACTTC.

V usage is TRBV21-1 and J usage is TRBJ1-4. TRBV21-1 is annotated as a pseudogene. This CDR3 is 16 amino acids long. The CDR3 DNA is TGTGCCAGCATGTGGGCAGTACATCACCTTAATGAAAAACTGTTTTTT. The encoded protein is CASMWAVHHLNEKLFF.

This chain links TRBV5-4 with TRBJ1-6, with D tentatively TRBD1 (5 bases). CDR1 and CDR2 (germline): SGHNT, YYREEE (reference sequence). The V and J ends lost 4 bases and 2 bases respectively, with 13 bases between them. The CDR3 runs 16 residues. In DNA form, the CDR3 reads TGTGCCAGCAGCCAACCGACAGAGGCCTATAATTCACCCCTCCACTTT. It codes for CASSQPTEAYNSPLHF. Full variable domain (missing parts from reference TRBV5-4 and TRBJ1-6): ETGVTQSPTHLIKTRGQQVTLRCSSQSGHNTVSWYQQALGQGPQFIFQYYREEENGRGNFPPRFSGLQFPNYSSELNVNALELDDSALYLCASSQPTEAYNSPLHFGNGTRLTVT.

This clonotype was counted between two and nine times. This chain links TRBV10-3 with TRBJ1-1; TRBD1 matches 12 bases. CDR1 is ENHRY, CDR2 SYGVKD, per germline. The length of the CDR3 is 16 residues. The V segment lost 3 bases and the J segment 7 bases; nucleotides outside the gene matches: 9. CDR3 loop: CAISDSRDRGQSEAFF. DNA of the CDR3: TGTGCCATCAGTGATTCTAGGGACAGGGGGCAGAGTGAAGCTTTCTTT.

The V call is TRBV20-1, the J call TRBJ1-5, with TRBD1 matching 8 bases. CDR3 size: 17 residues. Germline V gene data show CDR1 as DFQATT and CDR2 as SNEGSKA (reference sequence). J was trimmed by 3 bases and V by 1 base; bases with no gene match: 11. CDR3 amino acids: CSARGIGQGATNQPQHF. The CDR3 coding sequence is TGCAGTGCTAGAGGCATAGGGCAGGGGGCCACCAATCAGCCCCAGCATTTT.

This clonotype was seen only a few times. The V gene is TRBV7-7, the J gene TRBJ2-5, with 9 positions matching TRBD1. From germline, CDR1 is SSHAT and CDR2 FNYEAQ (reference sequence). CDR3 size: 17 residues. V gave up 1 base and J gave up 0 bases; unmatched junction bases: 6. DNA for the CDR3: TGTGCCAGCAGCTTAGAAAAAACAGGGGGCCACCAAGAGACCCAGTACTTC. Amino acid sequence: CASSLEKTGGHQETQYF.

This clonotype was counted at least ten times. The V call is TRBV7-2, the J call TRBJ2-3; TRBD1 or TRBD2 may be the D gene (5 bases each). The V end was cut by 3 bases, the J end by 2 bases, with 15 bases between. The length of the CDR3 is 16 residues. The germline V gene has CDR1 SGHTA and CDR2 FQGNSA. In nucleotides, the CDR3 is TGTGCCAGCAGCTTCGTGGGACCTGGAGCCACAGATACGCAGTATTTT. As protein: CASSFVGPGATDTQYF.

V gene TRBV7-7 combines with J gene TRBJ2-5; tentatively, D is TRBD1 or TRBD2 (5 bases each). The CDR3 has 15 amino acids. V lost 1 base to trimming and J lost 4 bases, with 13 bases between them. In germline, CDR1 is SSHAT, CDR2 FNYEAQ (reference sequence). The CDR3 DNA reads TGTGCCAGCAGCTTAGGGGACGGGCGGCGAGAGACCCAGTACTTC. Residues: CASSLGDGRRETQYF.

Comments on this clonotype: The junction does not match germline at one end; this may be a read error. The V and J genes are TRBV7-9 and TRBJ1-2, with a tentative D call TRBD1 (5 bases). The CDR3 covers 14 residues. CDR1 is SEHNR, CDR2 FQNEAQ, per germline (reference sequence). This CDR3 is CSSSLGRGGDGYTF. Written as DNA, the CDR3 is TGTTCCAGCAGCTTAGGTAGGGGCGGAGATGGCTACACCTTC.

This clonotype was counted only a few times. A single base separates this from a much larger clone, so it may be a read error. The chain links TRBV5-1 to TRBJ1-2; D unresolved. The CDR3 sequence is 16 residues long. CDR1 and CDR2 (germline): SGHRS, YFSETQ. CDR3 nucleotides: TGCGCCAGCAGCCCCTTGAAGGCCAGCTCTAACTATGACTACACCTTC. It translates to CASSPLKASSNYDYTF.

This clonotype showed up many times. This chain uses TRBV29-1 with TRBJ2-7; weak D call: TRBD1 (8 bases). Germline values: CDR1 SQVTM, CDR2 ANQGSEA. The CDR3 has 15 amino acids. V lost 6 bases and J 2 bases, leaving 20 bases between the germline ends. DNA for the CDR3: TGCAGCGTGGGAGGGGGACAGGCGACTACCTACGAGCAGTACTTC. The encoded protein is CSVGGGQATTYEQYF.

V is TRBV7-2 and J is TRBJ2-1; D is unresolved. The end of the DNA is better explained by TRBJ2-7, so the J call may be wrong. CDR3 length: 14 amino acids. Looked up from germline, CDR1 is SGHTA and CDR2 is FQGNSA. CDR3 nucleotides: TGTGCCAGCAGCTTAGGACAAGCCTACAATGAGCAGTACTTC. Protein sequence: CASSLGQAYNEQYF.

This clonotype came up many times. The chain carries TRBV4-2 and TRBJ2-5, with 10 positions matching TRBD2. The germline CDR1 and CDR2 sequences are LGHNA and YNFKEQ. This CDR3 is 16 amino acids long. V lost 2 bases and J lost 3; bases outside the gene matches: 6. CDR3 DNA: TGTGCCAGCAGCCAAAACCCTACTAGCGGGAAAGAGACCCAGTACTTC. It yields the protein CASSQNPTSGKETQYF.

This chain uses TRBV7-2 with TRBJ2-5; tentatively, D is TRBD1 (6 bases). Trimming took off 4 bases at V and 5 bases at J, with 17 bases between the two ends. The length of the CDR3 is 15 residues. Germline V lookup: CDR1 SGHTA, CDR2 FQGNSA. CDR3 bases: TGTGCCAGCAGCTCCTTTGTGGGGGCCGGGGAGACCCAGTACTTC. Translating gives CASSSFVGAGETQYF.

The chain uses TRBV6-6 and TRBJ1-4; D unclear. The CDR3 covers 17 residues. Trimming took 0 bases from V and 0 from J, leaving 11 bases between them. Germline CDR1 and CDR2: MNHNY and SVGAGI (reference sequence). As DNA, the CDR3 is TGTGCCAGCAGTTACTCGCGGGTTACGACAACTAATGAAAAACTGTTTTTT. Translating it yields CASSYSRVTTTNEKLFF.

This clonotype was recorded a few times. CDR3: CSAREGGRGKLFF. The CDR3 DNA reads TGCAGTGCTAGAGAGGGGGGACGGGGAAAACTGTTTTTT. The chain is built from TRBV20-1 and TRBJ1-4; D is possibly TRBD1 (5 bases). Trimming pared 0 bases from V and 10 bases from J, leaving 12 bases between. The CDR3 runs 13 residues. Germline V gene data show CDR1 as DFQATT and CDR2 as SNEGSKA (reference sequence).

Only a few counts were recorded for this clonotype. V and J are TRBV27 and TRBJ1-2, with D uncertain. With 3 bases removed from V and 0 bases from J, the gap between germline ends came to 14 bases. This CDR3 has 16 amino acids. Germline-derived CDR1 and CDR2 are MNHEY and SMNVEV (reference sequence). CDR3 amino acids: CASSLIKDRANYGYTF. The CDR3 DNA follows: TGTGCCAGCAGTTTGATCAAGGACCGCGCTAACTATGGCTACACCTTC.

About this clonotype: A single base separates this from a much larger clone, so it may be a read error. The rearrangement links TRBV7-3 to TRBJ1-5; a possible D gene is TRBD1 (5 bases). Germline lookup yields CDR1 SGHTA and CDR2 FQGTGA. V was pared by 4 bases and J by 3 bases, with 10 bases between. This CDR3 is built from 14 residues. CDR3: CASSSGGDNQPQHF. As DNA, the CDR3 is TGTGCCAGCAGCTCTGGGGGGGACAATCAGCCCCAGCATTTT.